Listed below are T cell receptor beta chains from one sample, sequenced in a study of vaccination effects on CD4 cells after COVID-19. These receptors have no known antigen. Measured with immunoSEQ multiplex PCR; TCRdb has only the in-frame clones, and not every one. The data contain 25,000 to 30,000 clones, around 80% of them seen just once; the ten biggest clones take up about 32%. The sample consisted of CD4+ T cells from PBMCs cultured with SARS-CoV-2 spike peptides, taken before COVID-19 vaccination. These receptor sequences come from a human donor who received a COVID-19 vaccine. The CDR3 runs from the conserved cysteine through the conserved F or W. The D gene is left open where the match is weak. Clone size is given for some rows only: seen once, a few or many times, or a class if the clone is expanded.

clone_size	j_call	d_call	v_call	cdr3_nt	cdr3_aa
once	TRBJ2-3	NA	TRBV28	TGTGCCAGCAGTTCTGGACCGGCCGGCAATACGCAGTATTTT	CASSSGPAGNTQYF
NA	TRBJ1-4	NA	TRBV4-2	TGTGCCAGCAGCCAAGAAAGTAGGGGTAATGAAAAACTGTTTTTT	CASSQESRGNEKLFF
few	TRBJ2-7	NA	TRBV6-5	TGTGCCAGCTCACCCAGCCTATACGAGCAGTACTTC	CASSPSLYEQYF
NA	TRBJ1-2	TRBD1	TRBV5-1	TGCGCCAGCAGCCGACTAGTACAGGGGAGCCCCCTTGGCTACACCTTC	CASSRLVQGSPLGYTF
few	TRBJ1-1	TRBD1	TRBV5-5	TGTGCCAGCAGACGCCCGGGACAGGGGAGCGCTGAAGCTTTCTTT	CASRRPGQGSAEAFF
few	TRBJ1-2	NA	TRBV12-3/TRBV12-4	TGTGCCAGCAGTAGGGGATCGGGCTACACCTTC	CASSRGSGYTF
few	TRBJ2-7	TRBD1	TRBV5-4	TGTGCCAGCAGCTGGGGAGGGACAGGGGAGCGGGAGCAGTACTTC	CASSWGGTGEREQYF
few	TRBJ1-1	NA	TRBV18	TGTGCCAGCTCATACCAAACAGAGAACACTGAAGCTTTCTTT	CASSYQTENTEAFF
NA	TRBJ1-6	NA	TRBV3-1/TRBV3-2	TGTGCCAGCAGCCAAGGTGGGGACAACTCACCCCTCCACTTT	CASSQGGDNSPLHF
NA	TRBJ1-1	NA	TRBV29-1	TGCAGCGTTGTCGGGGAACAGGTGAACACTGAAGCTTTCTTT	CSVVGEQVNTEAFF
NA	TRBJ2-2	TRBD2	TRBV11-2	TGTGCCAGCAGCTTAATCGGACTAGCGGGGGCCGGGACCGGGGAGCTGTTTTTT	CASSLIGLAGAGTGELFF
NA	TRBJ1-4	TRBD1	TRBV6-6	TGTGCCAGCAGTTCCCTTAGACAGGGAGCCGAAAAACTGTTTTTT	CASSSLRQGAEKLFF
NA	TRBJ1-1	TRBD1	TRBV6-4	TGTGCCAGCAGTGAAAGGGGGCAAGCTGAAGCTTTCTTT	CASSERGQAEAFF
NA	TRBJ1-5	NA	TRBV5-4	TGTGCCAGCAGCTCGGGTCTTGATCAGCCCCAGCATTTT	CASSSGLDQPQHF
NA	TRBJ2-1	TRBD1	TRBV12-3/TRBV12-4	TGTGCCAGCACCCGGGACAGCTACAATGAGCAGTTCTTC	CASTRDSYNEQFF
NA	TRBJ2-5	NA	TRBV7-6	TGTGCCAGCAGCTTAGGCTTTGGGACGCAAGAGACCCAGTACTTC	CASSLGFGTQETQYF
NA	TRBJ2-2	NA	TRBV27	TGTGCCAGCCAACACAGGCCCACTATGAACACCGGGGAGCTGTTTTTT	CASQHRPTMNTGELFF
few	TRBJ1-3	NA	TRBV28	TGTGCCAGCAGTTTTGGGGGCTACGGAAACACCATATATTTT	CASSFGGYGNTIYF
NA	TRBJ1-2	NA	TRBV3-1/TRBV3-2	TGTGCCAGCAGCCAAGATGAGGCAGCGAACTATGGCTACACCTTC	CASSQDEAANYGYTF
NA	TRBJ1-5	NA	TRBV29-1	TGCAGCGTGCGCACAGGTAGCAATCAGCCCCAGCATTTT	CSVRTGSNQPQHF
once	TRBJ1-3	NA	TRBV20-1	TGCAGTGCTAGTCCTACAGACCGAAACACCATATATTTT	CSASPTDRNTIYF
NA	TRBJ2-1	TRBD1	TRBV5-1	TGCGCCAGCAGCCCTGTAGGGGACAGGGGGGTCTTC	CASSPVGDRGVF
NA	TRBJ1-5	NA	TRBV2	TGTGCCAGCAGTGTATCCCGTCAGCCCCAGCATTTT	CASSVSRQPQHF
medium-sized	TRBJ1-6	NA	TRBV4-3	TGCGCCAGCAGCCAAGACCAGTATAATTCACCCCTCCACTTT	CASSQDQYNSPLHF
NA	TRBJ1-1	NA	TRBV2	TGTGCCAGCAGTAGCCGGGATGTTATGAACACTGAAGCTTTCTTT	CASSSRDVMNTEAFF
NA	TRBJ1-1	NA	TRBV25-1	TGTGCCAGCAGTGATGGGGGGATAGACACTGAAGCTTTCTTT	CASSDGGIDTEAFF
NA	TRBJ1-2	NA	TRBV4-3	TGCGCCAGCAGCCAAGAAGCGGGGCGATTGTATGGCTACACCTTC	CASSQEAGRLYGYTF
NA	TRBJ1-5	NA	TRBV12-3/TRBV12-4	TGTGCCAGCAGTTTAGGGTACCCCGGGCCCCAGCATTTT	CASSLGYPGPQHF
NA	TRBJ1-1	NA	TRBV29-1	TGCAGCGTTGAACCAGAGAACACTGAAGCTTTCTTT	CSVEPENTEAFF
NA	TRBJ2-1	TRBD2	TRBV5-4	TGTGCCAGCAGCCCGGGACTAAATTCCTACAATGAGCAGTTCTTC	CASSPGLNSYNEQFF
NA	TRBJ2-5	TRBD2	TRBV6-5	TGTGCCAGCAGGAAACTAGCGGGGGACCAAGAGACCCAGTACTTC	CASRKLAGDQETQYF
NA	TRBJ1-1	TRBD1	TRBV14	TGTGCCAGCAGGCAGGGGGCGGGCACTGAAGCTTTCTTT	CASRQGAGTEAFF
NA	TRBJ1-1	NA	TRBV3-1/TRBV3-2	TGTGCCAGCAGCCAAGGCGATCAAGGAGCTTTCTTT	CASSQGDQGAFF
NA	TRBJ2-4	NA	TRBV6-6	TGTGCCAGCAGTCAGGAGACTCCGTTACTAGCCAAAAACATTCAGTACTTC	CASSQETPLLAKNIQYF
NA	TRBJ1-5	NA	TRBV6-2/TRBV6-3	TGTGCCAGCAGCCGCGCAACCTCAGGGTATAGCAATCAGCCCCAGCATTTT	CASSRATSGYSNQPQHF
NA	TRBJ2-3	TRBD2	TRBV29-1	TGCAGCGTTGGGGGACTAGCGGGGGCCCAGGGAGATACGCAGTATTTT	CSVGGLAGAQGDTQYF
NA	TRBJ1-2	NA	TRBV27	TGTGCCAGCAGTTTTAGGCAGGAAGGGGGCTACACCTTC	CASSFRQEGGYTF
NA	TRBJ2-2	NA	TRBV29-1	TGCAGCGTTCTTTACACCGGGGAGCTGTTTTTT	CSVLYTGELFF
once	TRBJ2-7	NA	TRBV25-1	TGTGCCAGCAGTGAGGGGGGTCGACCCGAAAGCGAGCAGTACTTC	CASSEGGRPESEQYF
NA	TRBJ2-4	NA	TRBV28	TGTGCCAGCAGTCTCCCGACAGGATCCAAAAACATTCAGTACTTC	CASSLPTGSKNIQYF
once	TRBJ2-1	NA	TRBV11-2	TGTGCCAGCAGCTTAGATTCGGCAGGGCACAATGAGCAGTTCTTC	CASSLDSAGHNEQFF
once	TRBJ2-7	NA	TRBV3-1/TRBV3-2	TGTGCCAGCAGCCAAGATCCCTCTAGCGTCGAGCAGTACTTC	CASSQDPSSVEQYF
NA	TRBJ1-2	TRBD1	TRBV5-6	TGTGCCAGCAGCTTTCCAGGGGGCTCTGGCTACACCTTC	CASSFPGGSGYTF
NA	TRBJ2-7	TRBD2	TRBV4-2	TGTGCCAGCAGCCAAGAGGATCGACTAGCGGGAAATCACGAGCAGTACTTC	CASSQEDRLAGNHEQYF
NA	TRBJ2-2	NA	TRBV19	TGTGCCAGTAGTATGGGGGCGGGGGCCCCAACCGGGGAGCTGTTTTTT	CASSMGAGAPTGELFF
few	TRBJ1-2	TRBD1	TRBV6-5	TGTGCCAGCAGGCAGGGACAGGGGAGCGGTGGCTACACCTTC	CASRQGQGSGGYTF
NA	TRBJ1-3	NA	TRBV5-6	TGTGCCAGCAGCTTACCGGGGGGCGGAAACACCATATATTTT	CASSLPGGGNTIYF
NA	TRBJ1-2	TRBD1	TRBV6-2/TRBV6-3	TGTGCCAGCAGCCCTCTGGGGACAGGGCTTAAAGGGGGCTACACCTTC	CASSPLGTGLKGGYTF
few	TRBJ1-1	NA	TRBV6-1	TGTGCCAGCAGTGAAAATCAGTGGAGGGCTTTCTTT	CASSENQWRAFF
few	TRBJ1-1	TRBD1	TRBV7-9	TGTGCCAGCAGACGGGGACAGGGGGTGAGCACTGAAGCTTTCTTT	CASRRGQGVSTEAFF
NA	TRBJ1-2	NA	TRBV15	TGTGCCACCAGATCCACTCAGGAGAGGGGTTACACCTTC	CATRSTQERGYTF
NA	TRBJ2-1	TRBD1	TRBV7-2	TGTGCCAGCAGCTTCGACAGGGGGAATCGGAATGAGCAGTTCTTC	CASSFDRGNRNEQFF
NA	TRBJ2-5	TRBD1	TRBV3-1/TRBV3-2	TGTGCCAGCAGCCAAGACCCGACAGGGGGCAGGGAGACCCAGTACTTC	CASSQDPTGGRETQYF
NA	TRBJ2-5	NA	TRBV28	TGTGCCAGCAGCGAGGGTGGGGGCGTAGAAGAGACCCAGTACTTC	CASSEGGGVEETQYF
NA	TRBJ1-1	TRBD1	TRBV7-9	TGTGCCAGCAGCAAGGGACAGTTGAACACTGAAGCTTTCTTT	CASSKGQLNTEAFF
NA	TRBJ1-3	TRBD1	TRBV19	TGTGCCAGTAGTATCGGACAGGACTCTGGAAACACCATATATTTT	CASSIGQDSGNTIYF
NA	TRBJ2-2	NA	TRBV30	TGTGCCTGGAGTGGCCTCGTAGGGGGGATGAGGGACACCGGGGAGCTGTTTTTT	CAWSGLVGGMRDTGELFF
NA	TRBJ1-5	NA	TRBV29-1	TGCAGCGTTGGGAAGGGCGGGAGCAATCAGCCCCAGCATTTT	CSVGKGGSNQPQHF
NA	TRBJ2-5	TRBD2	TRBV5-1	TGCGCCAGCAGACTAGCGGGGCTTGGAGAGACCCAGTACTTC	CASRLAGLGETQYF